The 10 T cell receptor beta chains below all came from one sample that was sequenced in a study of T cells in Graves' hyperthyroidism and ophthalmopathy. What was amplified from RNA transcripts were TCR beta CDR3 regions. When the TCR CDR3 underwent first-round RT-PCR, the HTBI primer set was used. TCRdb itself ran the multiplex PCR reads through MiXCR, one entry per CDR3 protein. This table holds roughly 400,000 distinct CDR3 sequences, about 14% found once. The material sequenced was blood. These receptors were collected from a man aged 50 or older with Graves' ophthalmopathy.

This clonotype was recorded many times. The DNA of the CDR3 is TGTGCCACCAGTGAAGCCGGGACAGGCTATGGCTACACCTTC. Protein: CATSEAGTGYGYTF. V is TRBV24-1 and J is TRBJ1-2; 8 nucleotides match TRBD1. Germline CDR1 and CDR2: KGHDR and SFDVKD. The CDR3 covers 14 residues. Trimming at V came to 4 bases and at J to 4 bases, leaving 4 bases not matched to a gene.

At least ten counts were recorded for this clonotype. The chain joins TRBV2 to TRBJ2-1, with TRBD2 identical over 8 bases. This CDR3 contains 13 residues. Germline V gene lookup returns CDR1 SNHLY and CDR2 FYNNEI. V gave up 7 bases and J gave up 7 bases; unmatched junction bases: 6. CDR3 in amino acids: CASNQGLGNEQFF. The CDR3 DNA reads as TGTGCCAGCAACCAGGGACTAGGGAATGAGCAGTTCTTC.

The J gene is TRBJ2-7, the V gene TRBV7-3, with a possible D match to TRBD1 (6 bases). This CDR3 is 15 amino acids long. Per germline, CDR1 SGHTA and CDR2 FQGTGA. V was trimmed by 5 bases and J by 6 bases, leaving 20 bases between them. CDR3 nucleotide sequence: TGTGCCAGCAGCCCCCATGGGGGCGAAGAAGGCGAGCAGTACTTC. Protein product: CASSPHGGEEGEQYF.

This clonotype was observed many times. This chain connects TRBV30 to TRBJ1-2; the D is unclear. Trimming took 4 bases from V and 0 from J, leaving 6 bases between them. CDR3 size: 12 residues. Germline CDR1 reads GTSNPN; CDR2 reads SVGIG (reference sequence). CDR3 sequence: CAWMGTNYGYTF. The CDR3 nucleotides read TGTGCCTGGATGGGGACTAACTATGGCTACACCTTC.

On this clonotype: A clone one base away is much larger, so this may be a read error. This chain uses TRBV12-3 or TRBV12-4 with TRBJ1-3; no definite D call. This CDR3 contains 14 residues. The CDR3 nucleotides read TGTGCCAGCAGGCGAGTGGGCGGTGGAAGCACCATATATTTT. Translated, it gives CASRRVGGGSTIYF.

The chain is built from TRBV9 and TRBJ2-1, with D perhaps matching TRBD1 (8 bases). CDR3 length equals 15 residues. V shed 3 bases and J shed 9 bases, with 19 bases lying between them. From germline, CDR1 is SGDLS and CDR2 YYNGEE. The CDR3 DNA reads TGTGCCAGCAGCGGGGGGACAGGCGGGGGTTTTGAGCAGTTCTTC. Protein product: CASSGGTGGGFEQFF.

This clonotype has at least ten counts. This chain joins TRBV11-2 and TRBJ1-4; tentatively, D is TRBD1 (6 bases). The CDR3 extends over 16 amino acids. The V end lost 9 bases, the J end lost 7 bases, and 24 bases lay between the germline ends. Germline CDR1 SGHAT, CDR2 FQNNGV. The CDR3, as DNA: TGTGCCAGTGGCGGACGTAAGGGACACGTTGGTGAAAAACTGTTTTTT. It codes for CASGGRKGHVGEKLFF.

This clonotype appeared a few times. The chain employs TRBV4-1 and TRBJ1-1; a possible D gene is TRBD1 (5 bases). The CDR3 extends over 15 amino acids. The ends were cut back, 4 bases at V and 1 base at J, with 13 bases in the middle. Per the germline V gene, CDR1 is MGHRA and CDR2 is YSYEKL. Written as DNA, the CDR3 is TGCGCCAGCAGCCTTTCAGGGTTTGGGAACACTGAAGCTTTCTTT. As protein: CASSLSGFGNTEAFF.

J is TRBJ2-3 and V is TRBV24-1; 7 bases map to TRBD1. V was pared by 4 bases and J by 4 bases, with 7 bases of the junction left unmatched. Germline loops: CDR1 KGHDR, CDR2 SFDVKD. The CDR3 is 15 residues long. CDR3 DNA sequence: TGTGCCACCAGTGACAACCACGGGACAGCAGATACGCAGTATTTT. This codes for CATSDNHGTADTQYF.

This clonotype was seen repeatedly, ten times or more. The chain couples TRBV7-2 to TRBJ2-7, with 9 bases identical to TRBD2. The CDR3 is 14 residues long. With V trimmed by 0 bases and J by 6 bases, 3 bases remained unmatched. The germline V gene has CDR1 SGHTA and CDR2 FQGNSA. For the CDR3, the DNA is TGTGCCAGCAGCTTAGCTAGCGGGAGCATCGAGCAGTACTTC. It translates to CASSLASGSIEQYF. The entire variable domain, with the rest obtained from reference TRBV7-2 and TRBJ2-7, is as follows: GAGVSQSPSNKVTEKGKDVELRCDPISGHTALYWYRQSLGQGLEFLIYFQGNSAPDKSGLPSDRFSAERTGGSVSTLTIQRTQQEDSAVYLCASSLASGSIEQYFGPGTRLTVT.